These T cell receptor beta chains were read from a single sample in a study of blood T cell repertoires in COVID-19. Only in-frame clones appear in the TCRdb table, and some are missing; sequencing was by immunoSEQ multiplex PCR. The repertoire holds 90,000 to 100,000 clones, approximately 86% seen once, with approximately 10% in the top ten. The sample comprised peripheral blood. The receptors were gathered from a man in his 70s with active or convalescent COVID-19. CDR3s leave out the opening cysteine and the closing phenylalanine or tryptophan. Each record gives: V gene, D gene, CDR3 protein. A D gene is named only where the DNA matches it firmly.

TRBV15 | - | ATSRDRGGGQPQH
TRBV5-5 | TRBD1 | ASSLLDRPYSGANVPT
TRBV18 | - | ASSPEARGLYGYT
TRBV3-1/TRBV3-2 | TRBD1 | ASSHWTGSLNTEAF
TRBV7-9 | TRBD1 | ASSLVGQDEQY
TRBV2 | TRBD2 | ASSATSAAGGPPF
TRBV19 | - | ASSPQKSEKLF
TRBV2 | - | ASSIDRVLNTEAF
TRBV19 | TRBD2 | ASSIGGAYTGELF
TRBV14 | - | ASSQVGRPAYGYT
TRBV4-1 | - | ASSQQDSVNSPLH
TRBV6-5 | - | ASLGVGELF
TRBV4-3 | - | ASSQGDFYNEQF
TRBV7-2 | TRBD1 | ASSPGGTGGGEQY
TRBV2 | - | ASRVQGSNQPQH
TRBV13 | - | ASSLGLAPDNEQF
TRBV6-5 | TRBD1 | ASRKGAGP
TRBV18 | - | ASSPGRNQPQH
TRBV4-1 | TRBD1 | ASSQGTGVSYNEQF
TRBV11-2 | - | ASSLGGRETQY
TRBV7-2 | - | ASSLDAYEQY
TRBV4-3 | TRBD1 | ASSRIPGQVNTEAF
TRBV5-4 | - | ASSYDTGSEQF
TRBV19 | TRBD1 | ASSMVGGYTWGQPQH
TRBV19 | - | ASSMGGAGRLKTGELF
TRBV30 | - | AWSPSDRNYGYT
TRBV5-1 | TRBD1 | ASSITDRLNTEAF
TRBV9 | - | ASSVASSFSGNTIY
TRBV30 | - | AWSYHGNSPLH
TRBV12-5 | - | ASGFPQGGEQF
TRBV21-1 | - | ASSKGQGESGTLTDTQY
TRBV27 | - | ASSLSGTSNYGYT
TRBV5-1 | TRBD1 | ASSPTPDRTYEQY
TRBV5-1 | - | ASSQGSQETQY
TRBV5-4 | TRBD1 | ASSSRTGVSYNEQF
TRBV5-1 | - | ASSLGSGATNEKLF
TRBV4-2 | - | ASSQLDEQF
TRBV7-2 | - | ASRPTASYGYT
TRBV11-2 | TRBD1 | ASSFGTGAYEQY